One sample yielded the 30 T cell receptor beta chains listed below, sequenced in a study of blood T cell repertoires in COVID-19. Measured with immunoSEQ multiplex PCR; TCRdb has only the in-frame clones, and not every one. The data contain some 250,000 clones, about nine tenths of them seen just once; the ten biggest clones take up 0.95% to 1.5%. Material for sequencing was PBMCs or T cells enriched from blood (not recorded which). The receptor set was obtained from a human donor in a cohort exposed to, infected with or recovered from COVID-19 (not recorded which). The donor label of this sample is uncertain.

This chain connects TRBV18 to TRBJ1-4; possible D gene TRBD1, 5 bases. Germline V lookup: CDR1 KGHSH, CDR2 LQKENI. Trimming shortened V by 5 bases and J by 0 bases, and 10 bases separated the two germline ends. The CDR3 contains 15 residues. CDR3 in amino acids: CASSLGEATNEKLFF. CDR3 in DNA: TGTGCCAGCTCATTAGGGGAGGCAACTAATGAAAAACTGTTTTTT.

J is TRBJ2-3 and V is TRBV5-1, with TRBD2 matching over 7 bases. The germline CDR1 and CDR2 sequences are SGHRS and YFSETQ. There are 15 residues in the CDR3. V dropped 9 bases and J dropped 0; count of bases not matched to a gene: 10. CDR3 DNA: TGCGCCACCCGAAGCGGGGTTAAGAGCACAGATACGCAGTATTTT. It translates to CATRSGVKSTDTQYF.

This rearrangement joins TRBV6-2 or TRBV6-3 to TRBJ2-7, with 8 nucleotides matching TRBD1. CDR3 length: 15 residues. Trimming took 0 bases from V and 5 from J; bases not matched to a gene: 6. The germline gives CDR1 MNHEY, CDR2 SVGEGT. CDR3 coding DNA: TGTGCCAGCAGTTACTCGGCGCAGGGGGCCCACGAGCAGTACTTC. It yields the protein CASSYSAQGAHEQYF.

The chain's CDR3 is CAISDWGTGFVNTEAFF. The CDR3 bases are TGTGCCATCAGTGATTGGGGGACAGGGTTCGTGAACACTGAAGCTTTCTTT. This chain connects TRBV10-3 to TRBJ1-1, with TRBD1 matching over 9 bases. This CDR3 spans 17 amino acids. Unmatched junction bases numbered 8, after V lost 3 bases and J lost 0 bases. From germline, CDR1 is ENHRY and CDR2 SYGVKD.

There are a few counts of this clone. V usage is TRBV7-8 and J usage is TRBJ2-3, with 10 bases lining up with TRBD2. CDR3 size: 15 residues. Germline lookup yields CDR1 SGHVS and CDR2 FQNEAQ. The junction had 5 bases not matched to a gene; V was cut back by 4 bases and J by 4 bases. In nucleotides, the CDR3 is TGTGCCAGCAGCTCCAGGACTAGCGGATCAGATACGCAGTATTTT. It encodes CASSSRTSGSDTQYF.

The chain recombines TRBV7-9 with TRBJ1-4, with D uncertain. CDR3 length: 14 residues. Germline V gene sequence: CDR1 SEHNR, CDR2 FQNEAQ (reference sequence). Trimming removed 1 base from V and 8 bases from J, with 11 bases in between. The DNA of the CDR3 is TGTGCCAGCAGCTTAGGGGCCCCGGGGGAAAAACTGTTTTTT. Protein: CASSLGAPGEKLFF.

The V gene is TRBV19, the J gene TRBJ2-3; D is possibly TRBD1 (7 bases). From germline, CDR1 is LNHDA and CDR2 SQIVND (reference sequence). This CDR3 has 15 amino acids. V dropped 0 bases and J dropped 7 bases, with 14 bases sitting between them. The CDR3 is CASSIDEEGANTQYF. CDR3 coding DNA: TGTGCCAGTAGTATAGATGAGGAGGGGGCAAATACGCAGTATTTT.

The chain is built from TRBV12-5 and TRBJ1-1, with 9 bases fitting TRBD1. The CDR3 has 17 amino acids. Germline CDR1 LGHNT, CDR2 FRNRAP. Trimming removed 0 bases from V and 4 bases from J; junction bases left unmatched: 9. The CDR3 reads CASGLVLNRDRVTEAFF. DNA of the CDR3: TGTGCTAGTGGTTTGGTACTTAACAGGGACAGGGTCACTGAAGCTTTCTTT.

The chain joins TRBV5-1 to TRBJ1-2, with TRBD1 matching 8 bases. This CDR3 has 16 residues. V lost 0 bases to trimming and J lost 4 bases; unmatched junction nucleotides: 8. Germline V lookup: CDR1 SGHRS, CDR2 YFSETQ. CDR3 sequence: CASSLGQGASSYGYTF. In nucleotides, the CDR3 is TGCGCCAGCAGCTTGGGGCAGGGGGCCTCTTCCTATGGCTACACCTTC.

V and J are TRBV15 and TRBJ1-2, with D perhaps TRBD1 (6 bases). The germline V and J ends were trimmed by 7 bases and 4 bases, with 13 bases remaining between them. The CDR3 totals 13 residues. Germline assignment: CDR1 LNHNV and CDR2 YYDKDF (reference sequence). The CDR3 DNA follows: TGTGCCACCAAAAGCGGGGGGCTCTATGGCTACACCTTC. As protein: CATKSGGLYGYTF. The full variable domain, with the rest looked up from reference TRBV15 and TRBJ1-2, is DAMVIQNPRYQVTQFGKPVTLSCSQTLNHNVMYWYQQKSSQAPKLLFHYYDKDFNNEADTPDNFQSRRPNTSFCFLDIRSPGLGDTAMYLCATKSGGLYGYTFGSGTRLTVV.

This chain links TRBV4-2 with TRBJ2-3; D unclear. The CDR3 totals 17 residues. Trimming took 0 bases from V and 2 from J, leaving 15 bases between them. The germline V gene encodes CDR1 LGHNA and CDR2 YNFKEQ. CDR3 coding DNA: TGTGCCAGCAGCCAAGATCCCCAGACATACTCCACAGATACGCAGTATTTT. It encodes CASSQDPQTYSTDTQYF.

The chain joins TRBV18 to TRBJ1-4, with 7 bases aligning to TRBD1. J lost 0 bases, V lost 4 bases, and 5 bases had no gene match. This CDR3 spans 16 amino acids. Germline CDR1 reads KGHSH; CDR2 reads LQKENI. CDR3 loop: CASSRTQGATNEKLFF. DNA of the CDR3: TGTGCCAGCTCACGGACCCAGGGGGCAACTAATGAAAAACTGTTTTTT.

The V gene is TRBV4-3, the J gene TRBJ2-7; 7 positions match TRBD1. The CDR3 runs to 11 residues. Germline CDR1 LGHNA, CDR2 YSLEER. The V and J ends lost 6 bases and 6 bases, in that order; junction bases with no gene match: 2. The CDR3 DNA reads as TGCGCCAGCAGGGCAGGGGGCGAGCAGTACTTC. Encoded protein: CASRAGGEQYF.

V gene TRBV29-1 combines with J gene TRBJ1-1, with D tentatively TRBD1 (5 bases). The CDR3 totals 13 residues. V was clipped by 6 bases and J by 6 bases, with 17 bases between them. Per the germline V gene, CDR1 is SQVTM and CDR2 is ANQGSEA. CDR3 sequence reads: CSVLLRGMAEAFF. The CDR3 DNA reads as TGCAGCGTACTACTACGGGGGATGGCTGAAGCTTTCTTT.

The CDR3 sequence is CASSDRESAGELFF. The CDR3 DNA reads as TGTGCCAGCAGTGACAGGGAGAGTGCCGGGGAGCTGTTTTTT. This sequence joins TRBV6-4 and TRBJ2-2, with D perhaps matching TRBD2 (5 bases). Germline V lookup: CDR1 MRHNA, CDR2 SNTAGT. The CDR3 loop spans 14 amino acids. Trimming left V 2 bases short and J 6 bases short, with 10 bases between.

This CDR3 is CASSLRQGSILDYGYTF. The CDR3 nucleotides read TGTGCCAGCAGCCTCCGACAGGGGTCAATCTTGGACTATGGCTACACCTTC. The rearrangement links TRBV3-1 (or the pseudogene TRBV3-2) to TRBJ1-2, with TRBD1 identical over 8 bases. The CDR3 covers 17 residues. In germline, CDR1 is LGHDT, CDR2 YNNKEL (reference sequence). Losses at the gene ends were 4 bases for V and 3 bases for J; bases not matched to a gene: 13.

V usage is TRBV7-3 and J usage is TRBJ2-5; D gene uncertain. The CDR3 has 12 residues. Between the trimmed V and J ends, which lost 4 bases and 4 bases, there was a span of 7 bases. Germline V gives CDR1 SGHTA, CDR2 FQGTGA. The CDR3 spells CASSSPGETQYF. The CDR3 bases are TGTGCCAGCAGCTCCCCGGGAGAGACCCAGTACTTC.

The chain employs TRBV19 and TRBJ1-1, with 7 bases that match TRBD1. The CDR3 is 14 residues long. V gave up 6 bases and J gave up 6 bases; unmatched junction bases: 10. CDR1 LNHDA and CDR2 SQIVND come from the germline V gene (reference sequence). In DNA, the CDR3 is TGTGCCAGTAGCCGAGGGACAGAGGTTTCTGAAGCTTTCTTT. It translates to CASSRGTEVSEAFF.

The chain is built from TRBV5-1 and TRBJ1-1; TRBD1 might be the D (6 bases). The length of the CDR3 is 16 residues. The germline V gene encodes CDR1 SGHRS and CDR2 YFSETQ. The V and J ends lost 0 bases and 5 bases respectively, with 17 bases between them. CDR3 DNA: TGCGCCAGCAGCTTGGCCATCGTCAGGGGTTTTACTGAAGCTTTCTTT. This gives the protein CASSLAIVRGFTEAFF.

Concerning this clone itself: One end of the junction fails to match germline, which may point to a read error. DNA for the CDR3: TGTGCCAGCAGTGCAAGGCAGGGGTTAGGTGGCTATACCTTC. It yields the protein CASSARQGLGGYTF. V is TRBV2 and J is TRBJ1-2; a possible D gene is TRBD1 (6 bases). Germline CDR1 SNHLY, CDR2 FYNNEI. The CDR3 consists of 14 residues.

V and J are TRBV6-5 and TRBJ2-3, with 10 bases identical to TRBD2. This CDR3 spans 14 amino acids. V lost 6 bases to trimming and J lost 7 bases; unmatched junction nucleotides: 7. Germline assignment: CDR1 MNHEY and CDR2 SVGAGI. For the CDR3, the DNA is TGTGCCAGCAGCCCCGGACTAGCGGTTCATACGCAGTATTTT. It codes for CASSPGLAVHTQYF.

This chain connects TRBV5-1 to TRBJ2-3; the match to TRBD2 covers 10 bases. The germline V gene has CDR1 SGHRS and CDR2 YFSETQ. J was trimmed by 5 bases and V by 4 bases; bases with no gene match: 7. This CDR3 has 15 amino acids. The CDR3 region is CASSPSGGAGDTQYF. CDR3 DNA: TGCGCCAGCAGCCCGAGCGGGGGGGCAGGAGATACGCAGTATTTT.

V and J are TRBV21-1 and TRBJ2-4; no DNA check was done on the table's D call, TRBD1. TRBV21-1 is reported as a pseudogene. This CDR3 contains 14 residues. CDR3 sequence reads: CASSKGQGGNIQYF. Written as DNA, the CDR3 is TGTGCCAGCAGCAAAGGACAGGGGGGAAACATTCAGTACTTC.

The CDR3 sequence: CACAQGAGETQYF. CDR3 bases: TGTGCCTGCGCACAGGGGGCCGGGGAGACCCAGTACTTC. The chain combines TRBV30 with TRBJ2-5; 9 nucleotides align to TRBD1. The CDR3 extends over 13 amino acids. With V trimmed by 6 bases and J by 5 bases, 7 bases remained unmatched. Looked up from germline, CDR1 is GTSNPN and CDR2 is SVGIG (reference sequence).

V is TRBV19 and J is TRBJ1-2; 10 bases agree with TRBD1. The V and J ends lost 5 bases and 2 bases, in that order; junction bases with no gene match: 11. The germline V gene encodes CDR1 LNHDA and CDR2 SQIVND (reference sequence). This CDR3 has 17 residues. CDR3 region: CASSGPSGQGGNYGYTF. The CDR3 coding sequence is TGTGCCAGTAGTGGACCTTCTGGACAGGGGGGGAACTATGGCTACACCTTC.

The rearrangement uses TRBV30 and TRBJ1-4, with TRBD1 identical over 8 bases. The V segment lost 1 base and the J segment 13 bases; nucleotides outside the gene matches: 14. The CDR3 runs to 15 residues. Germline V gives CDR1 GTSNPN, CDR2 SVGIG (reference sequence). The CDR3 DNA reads TGTGCCTGGAGTGCGACAGGGGCAGGAGGATATGGACTGTTTTTT. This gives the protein CAWSATGAGGYGLFF. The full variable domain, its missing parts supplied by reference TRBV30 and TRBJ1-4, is SQTIHQWPATLVQPVGSPLSLECTVEGTSNPNLYWYRQAAGRGLQLLFYSVGIGQISSEVPQNLSASRPQDRQFILSSKKLLLSDSGFYLCAWSATGAGGYGLFFGSGTQLSVL.

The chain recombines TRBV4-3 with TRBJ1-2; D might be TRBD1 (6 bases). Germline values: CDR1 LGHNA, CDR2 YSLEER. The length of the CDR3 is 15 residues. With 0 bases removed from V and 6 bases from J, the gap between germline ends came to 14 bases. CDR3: CASSQESAPGDGYTF. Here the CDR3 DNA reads TGCGCCAGCAGCCAAGAATCAGCCCCAGGGGATGGCTACACCTTC.

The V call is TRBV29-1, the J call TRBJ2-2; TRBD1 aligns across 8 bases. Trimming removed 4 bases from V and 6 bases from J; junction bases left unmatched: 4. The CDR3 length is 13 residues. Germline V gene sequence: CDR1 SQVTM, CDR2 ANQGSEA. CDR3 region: CSVGLQGAGELFF. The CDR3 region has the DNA TGCAGCGTTGGATTACAGGGGGCCGGGGAGCTGTTTTTT.

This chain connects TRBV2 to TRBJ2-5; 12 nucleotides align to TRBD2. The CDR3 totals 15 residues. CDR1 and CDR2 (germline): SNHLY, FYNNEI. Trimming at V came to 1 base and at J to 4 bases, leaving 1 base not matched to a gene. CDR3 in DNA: TGTGCCAGCAGTGAAGAACTAGCGGGAGGAGAGACCCAGTACTTC. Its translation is CASSEELAGGETQYF.

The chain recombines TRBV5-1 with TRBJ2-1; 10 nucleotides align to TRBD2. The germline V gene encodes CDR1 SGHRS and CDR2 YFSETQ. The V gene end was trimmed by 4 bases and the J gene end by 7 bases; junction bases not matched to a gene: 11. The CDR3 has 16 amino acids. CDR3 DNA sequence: TGCGCCAGCAGCGCGGCCGGGACTAGCGTCGTAAATGAGCAGTTCTTC. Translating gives CASSAAGTSVVNEQFF. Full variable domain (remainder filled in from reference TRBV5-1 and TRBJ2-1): KAGVTQTPRYLIKTRGQQVTLSCSPISGHRSVSWYQQTPGQGLQFLFEYFSETQRNKGNFPGRFSGRQFSNSRSEMNVSTLELGDSALYLCASSAAGTSVVNEQFFGPGTRLTVL.